Presented here are 22 T cell receptor beta chains from one specimen sequenced in a study of CD8 T cells in ankylosing spondylitis. TCRdb processed the 5' RACE reads anew with MiXCR; each CDR3 protein has one entry. The profile shows around 130,000 distinct CDR3 sequences, roughly 18% of them singletons. General observations from the study: Characteristic of ankylosing spondylitis blood, it appeared, was a TCR beta motif comprising eight highly homologous variants.

These receptors are not linked to any known antigen. Sequenced: blood, either unsorted or a sorted T cell fraction (not recorded which). The source of these receptors is a male donor with ankylosing spondylitis.

The V call is TRBV3-1, the J call TRBJ2-1; 9 bases are shared with TRBD2. CDR3 length: 19 amino acids. After removal of 0 bases from V and 16 bases from J, the junction contained 25 bases not matched to a gene. Germline CDR1 is LGHDT and CDR2 is YNNKEL (reference sequence). CDR3 nucleotides: TGTGCCAGCAGCCAAGAGGCGGGGACTAGCAGGAACATCTACAATGAGCGTTTCTTC. It encodes CASSQEAGTSRNIYNERFF.

The V and J genes are TRBV28 and TRBJ2-7; 11 bases match TRBD2. The CDR3 runs 13 residues. The germline V gene encodes CDR1 MDHEN and CDR2 SYDVKM. The ends lost 6 bases at V and 6 bases at J; junction bases unmatched: 4. DNA for the CDR3: TGTGCCAGCAGCGGACTAGCGGGTCGCGAGCAGTACTTC. Amino acid sequence: CASSGLAGREQYF.

On this clonotype itself: At one of its ends the junction is not consistent with the germline gene, which may arise from a read error. The rearrangement uses TRBV9 and TRBJ2-7; weak D call: TRBD2 (5 bases). The CDR3 runs to 15 residues. The V gene's germline CDR1 is SGDLS and CDR2 YYNGEE. The CDR3 reads CASSVEAVGSYEQHF. The CDR3 coding sequence is TGTGCCAGCAGCGTAGAAGCGGTTGGTTCCTACGAGCAGCACTTC.

This clonotype was seen a handful of times. The genes are TRBV4-3 and TRBJ1-4, with a weak D call TRBD1 (6 bases). The CDR3 contains 16 residues. Looked up from germline, CDR1 is LGHNA and CDR2 is YSLEER. Trimming pared 1 base from V and 0 bases from J, leaving 9 bases between. This CDR3 is CASSQGRGATNEKLFF. The CDR3, as DNA: TGCGCCAGCAGCCAAGGCAGGGGAGCAACTAATGAAAAACTGTTTTTT.

This clonotype occurred once. The genes are TRBV7-8 and TRBJ2-3; TRBD2 might be the D (6 bases). Germline V CDR1 and CDR2: SGHVS, FQNEAQ. V dropped 5 bases and J dropped 1 base, with 28 bases sitting between them. The CDR3 spans 20 residues. The CDR3 protein is CASSPYEGRVGRWGTDTQYF. CDR3 sequence (DNA): TGTGCCAGCAGCCCCTATGAGGGGCGGGTGGGGAGGTGGGGCACAGATACGCAGTATTTT.

This chain connects TRBV6-5 to TRBJ1-2; D gene unclear. The CDR3 runs to 13 residues. Germline V gene lookup returns CDR1 MNHEY and CDR2 SVGAGI. Trimming took 2 bases from V and 3 from J, leaving 7 bases between them. CDR3 protein: CASSYETDYGYTF. CDR3 bases: TGTGCCAGCAGTTACGAGACGGACTATGGCTACACCTTC.

In this sample, this clonotype turned up a few times. The chain carries TRBV6-2 or TRBV6-3 and TRBJ2-7; no definite D call. The CDR3 extends over 14 amino acids. Trimming removed 4 bases at V and 0 bases at J, with 10 bases between. Looked up from germline, CDR1 is MNHEY and CDR2 is SVGEGT. CDR3 amino acids: CASSSLVSSYEQYF. CDR3 sequence (DNA): TGTGCCAGCAGTTCTCTTGTTAGCTCCTACGAGCAGTACTTC.

The V call is TRBV3-1, the J call TRBJ1-2, with D unclear. Germline values: CDR1 LGHDT, CDR2 YNNKEL (reference sequence). The CDR3 runs 16 residues. V was pared by 0 bases and J by 3 bases, with 14 bases between. CDR3 sequence reads: CASSQDSSPGYYGYTF. CDR3 nucleotides: TGTGCCAGCAGCCAAGATTCGTCCCCAGGATACTATGGCTACACCTTC. Full variable domain (rest looked up from reference TRBV3-1 and TRBJ1-2): DTAVSQTPKYLVTQMGNDKSIKCEQNLGHDTMYWYKQDSKKFLKIMFSYNNKELIINETVPNRFSPKSPDKAHLNLHINSLELGDSAVYFCASSQDSSPGYYGYTFGSGTRLTVV.

DNA for the CDR3: TGTGCCAGCAGCCCCTCAGGGGGCTGGTATCCTGAGCAGTACTTC. This encodes CASSPSGGWYPEQYF. The gene calls are TRBV12-3 or TRBV12-4 and TRBJ2-7; TRBD1 aligns across 8 bases. The ends lost 6 bases at V and 7 bases at J; junction bases unmatched: 14. The CDR3 covers 15 residues.

This clonotype has a count of ten or more. The chain employs TRBV5-1 and TRBJ1-1; 10 nucleotides align to TRBD1. Trimming took 2 bases from V and 9 from J; bases not matched to a gene: 13. In germline, CDR1 is SGHRS, CDR2 YFSETQ. The CDR3 has 16 amino acids. For the CDR3, the DNA is TGCGCCAGCAGCTTACGGGACAGGGGTTCGATGGTTAAAGCTTTCTTT. Translated, it gives CASSLRDRGSMVKAFF.

This clonotype has a handful of counts. J is TRBJ2-7 and V is TRBV27; D ambiguous. This CDR3 contains 14 residues. V shed 5 bases and J shed 2 bases, with 13 bases lying between them. Germline V CDR1 and CDR2: MNHEY, SMNVEV (reference sequence). The CDR3 is CASSPGLVAYEQYF. The CDR3 DNA reads as TGTGCCAGCAGTCCCGGCCTAGTTGCCTACGAGCAGTACTTC.

There are a few counts of this clonotype. The rearrangement links TRBV4-1 to TRBJ1-3; D gene ambiguous. The V gene's germline CDR1 is MGHRA and CDR2 YSYEKL. Trimming stripped 2 bases from V and 2 bases from J, with 10 bases between. The CDR3 runs to 15 residues. CDR3 sequence: CASSQSWNPGNTIYF. The CDR3, as DNA: TGCGCCAGCAGCCAATCTTGGAACCCTGGAAACACCATATATTTT.

J is TRBJ2-7 and V is TRBV7-8, with D unresolved. Germline loops: CDR1 SGHVS, CDR2 FQNEAQ. Trimming took 1 base from V and 6 from J, leaving 16 bases between them. The CDR3 totals 15 residues. The DNA for the CDR3 is TGTGCCAGCAGCTTAGTTTCGGATCTGCGAGGCGAGCAGTACTTC. Protein product: CASSLVSDLRGEQYF.

The chain carries TRBV28 and TRBJ1-5, with 7 positions matching TRBD1. This CDR3 contains 13 residues. From germline, CDR1 is MDHEN and CDR2 SYDVKM. Trimming cost V 5 bases and J 7 bases; bases outside gene matches: 5. Here the CDR3 DNA reads TGTGCCAGCAGTCGACAGGGAGTGCAGCCCCAGCATTTT. It is translated as CASSRQGVQPQHF.

This clonotype showed up just a few times. This chain uses TRBV20-1 with TRBJ2-1; 8 bases align to TRBD2. V gave up 0 bases and J gave up 4 bases; unmatched junction bases: 5. The V gene's germline CDR1 is DFQATT and CDR2 SNEGSKA (reference sequence). The CDR3 runs 15 residues. The CDR3 DNA is TGCAGTGCTAGAGACCCGGGACTAGATTACAATGAGCAGTTCTTC. Encoded protein: CSARDPGLDYNEQFF.

The gene calls are TRBV29-1 and TRBJ1-2; D uncertain. CDR1 SQVTM and CDR2 ANQGSEA come from the germline V gene. The V and J ends lost 6 bases and 5 bases respectively, with 10 bases between them. This CDR3 has 11 amino acids. This CDR3 reads CSVREMYGYTF. In nucleotides, the CDR3 is TGCAGCGTACGGGAGATGTATGGCTACACCTTC. The whole variable domain, filled in from reference TRBV29-1 and TRBJ1-2, reads SAVISQKPSRDICQRGTSLTIQCQVDSQVTMMFWYRQQPGQSLTLIATANQGSEATYESGFVIDKFPISRPNLTFSTLTVSNMSPEDSSIYLCSVREMYGYTFGSGTRLTVV.

V is TRBV29-1 and J is TRBJ2-7; 11 nucleotides agree with TRBD1. This CDR3 comprises 15 residues. CDR1 is SQVTM, CDR2 ANQGSEA, per germline. Trimming removed 6 bases from V and 3 bases from J; junction bases left unmatched: 10. The CDR3 protein is CSVTTGTGGIYEQYF. As DNA, the CDR3 is TGCAGCGTGACCACTGGGACAGGGGGAATCTACGAGCAGTACTTC.

The chain links TRBV20-1 to TRBJ2-5; a weak D match, TRBD2 (5 bases). The CDR3 contains 15 residues. The germline V and J ends were trimmed by 5 bases and 2 bases, with 18 bases remaining between them. Per germline, CDR1 DFQATT and CDR2 SNEGSKA (reference sequence). The CDR3 loop reads CSAFPLGGRQETQYF. DNA of the CDR3: TGCAGTGCTTTCCCCCTTGGTGGGAGACAAGAGACCCAGTACTTC.

The chain employs TRBV4-1 and TRBJ2-1; D possibly corresponds to TRBD2 (6 bases). The CDR3 has 15 residues. Trimming cost V 6 bases and J 6 bases, with 18 bases left between them. The germline V gene has CDR1 MGHRA and CDR2 YSYEKL. The CDR3 protein is CASSPEGRRGNEQFF. In DNA form, the CDR3 reads TGCGCCAGCAGTCCGGAAGGGCGGAGGGGCAATGAGCAGTTCTTC.

The table lists this clonotype with a few counts. J is TRBJ2-1 and V is TRBV7-7, with D perhaps matching TRBD2 (5 bases). Germline V gives CDR1 SSHAT, CDR2 FNYEAQ (reference sequence). The V gene lost 5 bases and the J gene lost 4 bases, with 15 bases spanning the gap. The CDR3 sequence is 15 residues long. CDR3 bases: TGTGCCAGCAGCCCCTTTCCTAGCAATTACAATGAGCAGTTCTTC. As protein: CASSPFPSNYNEQFF.

The chain combines TRBV6-1 with TRBJ2-5; D might be TRBD2 (6 bases). The CDR3 totals 17 residues. CDR1 and CDR2 from the germline V gene are MNHNS and SASEGT. Trimming cost V 6 bases and J 1 base, with 21 bases left between them. CDR3 nucleotides: TGTGCCAGCAGCAACTTGGGGCTAGCGCTTTTCCAAGAGACCCAGTACTTC. This sequence encodes CASSNLGLALFQETQYF.

This clonotype was counted only a few times. The rearrangement joins TRBV6-5 to TRBJ1-2, with 9 bases that match TRBD1. Germline V gene sequence: CDR1 MNHEY, CDR2 SVGAGI. CDR3 length equals 15 residues. V lost 2 bases to trimming and J lost 7 bases; unmatched junction nucleotides: 8. CDR3 in DNA: TGTGCCAGCAGTTACGGGACAGGGTCTCAGTCTGGCTACACCTTC. Protein: CASSYGTGSQSGYTF.